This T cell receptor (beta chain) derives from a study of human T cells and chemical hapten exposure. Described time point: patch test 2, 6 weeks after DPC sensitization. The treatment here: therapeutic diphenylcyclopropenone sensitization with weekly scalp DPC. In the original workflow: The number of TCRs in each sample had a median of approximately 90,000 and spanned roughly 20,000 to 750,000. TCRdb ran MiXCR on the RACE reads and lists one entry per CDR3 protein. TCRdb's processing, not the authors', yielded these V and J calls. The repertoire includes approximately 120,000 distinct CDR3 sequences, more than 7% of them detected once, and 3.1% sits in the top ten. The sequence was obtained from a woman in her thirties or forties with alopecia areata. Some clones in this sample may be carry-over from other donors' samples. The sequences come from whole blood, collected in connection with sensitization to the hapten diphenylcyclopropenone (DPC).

In nucleotides, the CDR3 is TGTGCCAGCAGTTCTCCCTCACGTTACGAGCAGTACTTC. Translation: CASSSPSRYEQYF. This chain uses TRBV6-2 or TRBV6-3 with TRBJ2-7; D is unresolved. CDR1 MNHEY and CDR2 SVGEGT come from the germline V gene. Trimming pared 4 bases from V and 4 bases from J, leaving 11 bases between. There are 13 residues in the CDR3.